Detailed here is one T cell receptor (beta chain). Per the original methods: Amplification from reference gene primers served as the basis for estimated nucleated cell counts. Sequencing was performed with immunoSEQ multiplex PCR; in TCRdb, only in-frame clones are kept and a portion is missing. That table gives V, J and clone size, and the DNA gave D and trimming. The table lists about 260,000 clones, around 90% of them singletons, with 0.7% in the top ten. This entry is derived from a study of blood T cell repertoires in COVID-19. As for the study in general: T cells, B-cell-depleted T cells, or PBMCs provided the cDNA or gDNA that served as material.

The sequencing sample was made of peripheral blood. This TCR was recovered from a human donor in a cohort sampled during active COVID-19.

CDR3 DNA sequence: TGTGCCAGCAGCTTAGAACACAATCACTACGAGCAGTACTTC. This translates into CASSLEHNHYEQYF. The chain is built from TRBV7-3 and TRBJ2-7; D gene ambiguous. CDR3 length: 14 residues. Germline CDR1 reads SGHTA; CDR2 reads FQGTGA. Trimming pared 2 bases from V and 3 bases from J, leaving 11 bases between.